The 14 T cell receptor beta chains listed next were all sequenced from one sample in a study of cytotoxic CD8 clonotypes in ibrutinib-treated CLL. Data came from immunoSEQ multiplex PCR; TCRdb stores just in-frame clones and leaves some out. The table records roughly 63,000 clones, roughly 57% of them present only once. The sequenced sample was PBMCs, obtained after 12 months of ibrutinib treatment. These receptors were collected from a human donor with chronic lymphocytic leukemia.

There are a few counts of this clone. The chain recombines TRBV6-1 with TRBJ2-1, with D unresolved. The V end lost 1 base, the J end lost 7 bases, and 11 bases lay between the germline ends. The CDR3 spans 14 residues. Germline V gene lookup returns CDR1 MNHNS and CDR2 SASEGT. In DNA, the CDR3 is TGTGCCAGCAGTGAAGGGAGAATTGGGAATGAGCAGTTCTTC. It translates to CASSEGRIGNEQFF.

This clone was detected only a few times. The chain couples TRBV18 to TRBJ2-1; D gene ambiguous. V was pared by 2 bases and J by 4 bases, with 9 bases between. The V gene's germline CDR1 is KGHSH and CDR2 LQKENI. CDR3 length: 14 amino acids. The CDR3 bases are TGTGCCAGCTCACCAAGGGTGGGATACAATGAGCAGTTCTTC. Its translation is CASSPRVGYNEQFF.

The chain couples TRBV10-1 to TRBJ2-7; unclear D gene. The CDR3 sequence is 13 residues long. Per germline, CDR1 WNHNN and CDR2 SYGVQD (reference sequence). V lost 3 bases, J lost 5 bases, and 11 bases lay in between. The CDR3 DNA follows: TGCGCCAGCAGTGATGGTGGAACGGACGAGCAGTACGTC. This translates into CASSDGGTDEQYV.

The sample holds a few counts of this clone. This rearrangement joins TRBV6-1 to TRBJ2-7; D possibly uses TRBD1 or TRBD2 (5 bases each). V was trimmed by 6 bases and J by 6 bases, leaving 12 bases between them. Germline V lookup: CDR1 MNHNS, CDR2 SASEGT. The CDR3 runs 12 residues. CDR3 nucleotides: TGTGCCAGCAGCAGTGGGGCGGGCGAGCAGTACTTC. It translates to CASSSGAGEQYF.

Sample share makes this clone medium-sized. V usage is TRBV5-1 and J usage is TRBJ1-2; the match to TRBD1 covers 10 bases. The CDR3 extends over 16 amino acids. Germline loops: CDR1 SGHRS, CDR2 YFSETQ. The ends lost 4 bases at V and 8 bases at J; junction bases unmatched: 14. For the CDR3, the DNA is TGCGCCAGCAGCCCTCGCCCCGGGACAGGGGTCGACGGCTACACCTTC. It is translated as CASSPRPGTGVDGYTF.

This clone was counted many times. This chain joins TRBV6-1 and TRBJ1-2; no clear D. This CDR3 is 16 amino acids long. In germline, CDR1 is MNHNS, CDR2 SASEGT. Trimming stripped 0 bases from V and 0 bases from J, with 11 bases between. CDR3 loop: CASSEAAKGPNYGYTF. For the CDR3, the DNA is TGTGCCAGCAGTGAAGCCGCTAAGGGCCCTAACTATGGCTACACCTTC.

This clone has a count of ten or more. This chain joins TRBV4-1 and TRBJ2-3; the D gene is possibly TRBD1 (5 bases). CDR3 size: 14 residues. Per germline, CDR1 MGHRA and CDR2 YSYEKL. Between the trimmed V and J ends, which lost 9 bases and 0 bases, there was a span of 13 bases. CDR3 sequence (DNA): TGCGCCAGTCAGGGAAGCCCTAGCACAGATACGCAGTATTTT. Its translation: CASQGSPSTDTQYF.

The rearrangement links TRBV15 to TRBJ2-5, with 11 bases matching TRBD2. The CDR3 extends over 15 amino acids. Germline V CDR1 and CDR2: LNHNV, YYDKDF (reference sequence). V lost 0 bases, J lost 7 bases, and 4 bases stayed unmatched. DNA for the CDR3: TGTGCCACCAGCAGAGATCTAGCGGGGGGTCGGACCCAGTACTTC. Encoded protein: CATSRDLAGGRTQYF.

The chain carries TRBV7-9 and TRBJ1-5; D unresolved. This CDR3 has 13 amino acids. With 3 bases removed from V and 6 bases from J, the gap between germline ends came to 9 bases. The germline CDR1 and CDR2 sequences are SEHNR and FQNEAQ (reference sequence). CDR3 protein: CASSFSGSQPQHF. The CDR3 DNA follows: TGTGCCAGCAGCTTTTCGGGAAGTCAGCCCCAGCATTTT.

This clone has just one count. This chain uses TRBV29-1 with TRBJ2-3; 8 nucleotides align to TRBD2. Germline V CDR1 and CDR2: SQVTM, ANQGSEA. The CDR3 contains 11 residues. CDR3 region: CTGGEIDTQYF. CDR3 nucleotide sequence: TGCACCGGGGGGGAAATAGATACGCAGTATTTT.

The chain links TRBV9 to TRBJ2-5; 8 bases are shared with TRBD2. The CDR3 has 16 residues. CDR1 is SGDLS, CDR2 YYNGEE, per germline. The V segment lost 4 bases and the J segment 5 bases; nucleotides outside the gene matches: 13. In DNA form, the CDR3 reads TGTGCCAGCAGCTCCGGTGCTTCTAGCGGGTGGGAGACCCAGTACTTC. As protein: CASSSGASSGWETQYF.

The CDR3 sequence is CASSLRPIEGGPSYNEQFF. CDR3 nucleotides: TGTGCCAGCAGCTTACGACCCATCGAGGGAGGGCCTTCCTACAATGAGCAGTTCTTC. J is TRBJ2-1 and V is TRBV7-8; 7 bases are a match to TRBD2. Germline-derived CDR1 and CDR2 are SGHVS and FQNEAQ. The CDR3 contains 19 residues. V lost 2 bases to trimming and J lost 1 base; unmatched junction nucleotides: 14.

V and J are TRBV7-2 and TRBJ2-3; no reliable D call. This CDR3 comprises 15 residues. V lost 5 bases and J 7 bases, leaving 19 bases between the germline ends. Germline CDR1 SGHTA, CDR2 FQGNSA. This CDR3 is CASSPTRFRSNTQYF. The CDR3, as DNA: TGTGCCAGCAGCCCGACGAGGTTTCGGTCAAATACGCAGTATTTT.

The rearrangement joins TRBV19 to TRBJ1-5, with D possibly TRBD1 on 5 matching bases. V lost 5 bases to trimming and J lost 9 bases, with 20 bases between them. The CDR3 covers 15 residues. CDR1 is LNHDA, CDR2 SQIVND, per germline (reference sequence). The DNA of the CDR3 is TGTGCCAGTAGTTATAGGAGGGACCAAGCTCGGCCCCAGCATTTT. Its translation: CASSYRRDQARPQHF.